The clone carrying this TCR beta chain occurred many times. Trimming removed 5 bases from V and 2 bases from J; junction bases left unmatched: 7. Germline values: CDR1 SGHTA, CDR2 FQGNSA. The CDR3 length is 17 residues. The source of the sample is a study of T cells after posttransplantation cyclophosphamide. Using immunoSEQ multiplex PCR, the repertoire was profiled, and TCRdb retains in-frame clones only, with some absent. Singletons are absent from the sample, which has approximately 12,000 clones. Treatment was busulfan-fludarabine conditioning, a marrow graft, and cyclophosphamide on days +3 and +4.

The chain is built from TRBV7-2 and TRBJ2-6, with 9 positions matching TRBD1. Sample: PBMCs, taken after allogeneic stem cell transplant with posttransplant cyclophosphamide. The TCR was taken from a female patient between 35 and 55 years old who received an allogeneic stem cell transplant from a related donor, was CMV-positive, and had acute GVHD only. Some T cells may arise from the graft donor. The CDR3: CASSPRTGETGANVLTF. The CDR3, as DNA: TGTGCCAGCAGCCCAAGGACAGGGGAGACTGGGGCCAACGTCCTGACTTTC.